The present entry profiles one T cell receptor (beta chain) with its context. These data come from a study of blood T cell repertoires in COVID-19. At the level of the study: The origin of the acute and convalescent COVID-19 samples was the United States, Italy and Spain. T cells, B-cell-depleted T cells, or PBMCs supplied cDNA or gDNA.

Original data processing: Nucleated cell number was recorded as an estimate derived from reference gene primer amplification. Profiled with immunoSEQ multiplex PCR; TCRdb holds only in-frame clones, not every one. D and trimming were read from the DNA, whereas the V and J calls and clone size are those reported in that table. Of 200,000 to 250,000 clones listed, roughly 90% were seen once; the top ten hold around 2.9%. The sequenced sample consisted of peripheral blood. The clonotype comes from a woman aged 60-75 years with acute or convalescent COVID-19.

CDR3 amino acids: CASSHGRQNEKLFF. CDR3 coding DNA: TGCGCCAGCAGCCATGGTCGACAGAATGAAAAACTGTTTTTT. This chain links TRBV4-1 with TRBJ1-4, with a weak D call TRBD1 (5 bases). V was cut by 3 bases and J by 5 bases, with 10 bases left in between. The germline V gene encodes CDR1 MGHRA and CDR2 YSYEKL. CDR3 length: 14 residues.